This TCR beta chain was found in a study of blood T cell repertoires in COVID-19. For the study at large: From the United States, Italy and Spain came samples of acute and convalescent COVID-19.

The CDR3 is 20 residues long. Germline V lookup: CDR1 MNHEY, CDR2 SVGEGT. J gave up 6 bases and V 0 bases, and 13 bases lay outside the gene matches. Clones were read by immunoSEQ multiplex PCR, and TCRdb kept only the in-frame ones, dropping some. This table holds approximately 300,000 clones, 92% found once. Source material: PBMCs or T cells enriched from blood (not recorded which). The receptor was derived from a young woman who had recovered from COVID-19. This sequence joins TRBV6-2 or TRBV6-3 and TRBJ2-1; 14 bases line up with TRBD2. As DNA, the CDR3 is TGTGCCAGCAGTTACTCCCCTACCCGACTAGCGGGAGGGTTGATCAATGAGCAGTTCTTC. It translates to CASSYSPTRLAGGLINEQFF.